The 27 T cell receptor beta chains below were found in one sample sequenced in a study of vaccination effects on CD4 cells after COVID-19. TCRdb's table, derived via immunoSEQ multiplex PCR, lists solely in-frame clones and lacks some. Here the sample spans roughly 68,000 clones, more than 60% being singletons. The culture ran for about 11 days, and then CD4+ T cells were isolated. These receptors' targets are unknown. The starting material was CD4+ T cells from PBMCs cultured without peptide, obtained before COVID-19 vaccination. Every receptor here comes from a human donor who had a prior SARS-CoV-2 infection.

The chain carries TRBV7-9 and TRBJ1-1, with TRBD1 matching over 11 bases. The CDR3 sequence is 16 residues long. Germline-derived CDR1 and CDR2 are SEHNR and FQNEAQ (reference sequence). V gave up 1 base and J gave up 3 bases; unmatched junction bases: 4. CDR3 protein: CASSLGTGGADTEAFF. The CDR3 DNA reads as TGTGCCAGCAGCTTAGGGACAGGGGGCGCGGACACTGAAGCTTTCTTT.

Only a few counts were recorded for this clone. The J gene is TRBJ2-5, the V gene TRBV18; TRBD2 might be the D (5 bases). CDR3 length: 14 amino acids. Between the trimmed V and J ends, which lost 2 bases and 5 bases, there was a span of 12 bases. CDR1 is KGHSH and CDR2 is LQKENI in the germline V gene. As DNA, the CDR3 is TGTGCCAGCTCACCATCGACTCCGGGGGAGACCCAGTACTTC. Protein sequence: CASSPSTPGETQYF.

There are a few counts of this clone. This sequence joins TRBV13 and TRBJ1-1, with TRBD1 identical over 8 bases. Germline CDR1 and CDR2: PRHDT and FYEKMQ (reference sequence). This CDR3 region has 14 residues. J lost 5 bases, V lost 3 bases, and 5 bases had no gene match. CDR3 DNA sequence: TGTGCCAGCAGCTTTAACAGGGGGAGTACTGAAGCTTTCTTT. It yields the protein CASSFNRGSTEAFF. Full variable domain (remainder filled in from reference TRBV13 and TRBJ1-1): AAGVIQSPRHLIKEKRETATLKCYPIPRHDTVYWYQQGPGQDPQFLISFYEKMQSDKGSIPDRFSAQQFSDYHSELNMSSLELGDSALYFCASSFNRGSTEAFFGQGTRLTVV.

The rearrangement links TRBV18 to TRBJ2-1; TRBD2 matches 8 bases. The germline gives CDR1 KGHSH, CDR2 LQKENI. This CDR3 has 16 residues. The ends lost 0 bases at V and 5 bases at J; junction bases unmatched: 6. The CDR3 coding sequence is TGTGCCAGCTCACCACCGGGGGGACTAGTAAACAATGAGCAGTTCTTC. As protein: CASSPPGGLVNNEQFF.

About this clone: One end of the junction does not line up with germline, which may come from a read error. This chain uses TRBV14 with TRBJ1-5, with 11 nucleotides matching TRBD1. Germline V CDR1 and CDR2: SGHDN, FVKESK. This CDR3 spans 16 amino acids. For the CDR3, the DNA is TGTGCCAGCAGGACGATACGGGACAGGGGGTATCATCCCCAGCATTTT. Its translation: CASRTIRDRGYHPQHF.

The chain combines TRBV5-4 with TRBJ2-3; 8 bases are shared with TRBD2. Per the germline V gene, CDR1 is SGHNT and CDR2 is YYREEE (reference sequence). The trim removed 4 bases at V and 1 base at J, leaving 5 bases unmatched. This CDR3 contains 15 residues. The CDR3 spells CASSTHSGGTDTQYF. The CDR3 DNA sequence: TGTGCCAGCAGCACCCATAGCGGGGGCACAGATACGCAGTATTTT.

The chain recombines TRBV5-5 with TRBJ2-7; weak D call: TRBD2 (6 bases). Germline loops: CDR1 SGHKS, CDR2 YYEKEE (reference sequence). V was cut by 1 base and J by 2 bases, with 13 bases left in between. There are 15 residues in the CDR3. Written as DNA, the CDR3 is TGTGCCAGCAGCTTGCCGGGAGCCGGCCCCTACGAGCAGTACTTC. Translated: CASSLPGAGPYEQYF.

This clone has only one observation. V gene TRBV6-2 or TRBV6-3 combines with J gene TRBJ1-2; 10 bases match TRBD1. CDR1 and CDR2 (germline): MNHEY, SVGEGT. This CDR3 contains 13 residues. The V segment lost 6 bases and the J segment 8 bases; nucleotides outside the gene matches: 6. CDR3 DNA sequence: TGTGCCAGCAGCCAGGGACAGGGGTCGGGCTACACCTTC. This gives the protein CASSQGQGSGYTF.

The chain couples TRBV5-5 to TRBJ1-1; unclear D gene. V lost 1 base, J lost 1 base, and 5 bases lay in between. Per the germline V gene, CDR1 is SGHKS and CDR2 is YYEKEE (reference sequence). CDR3 size: 13 residues. The CDR3 loop is CASSLRPNTEAFF. The DNA of the CDR3 is TGTGCCAGCAGCTTGAGACCGAACACTGAAGCTTTCTTT.

This chain joins TRBV4-2 and TRBJ2-5; D ambiguous. V shed 6 bases and J shed 5 bases, with 19 bases lying between them. CDR1 and CDR2 (germline): LGHNA, YNFKEQ. This CDR3 is 15 amino acids long. CDR3 in amino acids: CASSRTNEFAETQYF. The DNA for the CDR3 is TGTGCCAGCAGTCGTACTAATGAGTTTGCGGAGACCCAGTACTTC.

V gene TRBV6-5 combines with J gene TRBJ2-7; 10 nucleotides align to TRBD2. The J segment lost 4 bases and the V segment lost 6 bases, leaving 6 bases of the junction unmatched. This CDR3 has 14 amino acids. Germline V CDR1 and CDR2: MNHEY, SVGAGI. The CDR3 region is CASRTSGTKYEQYF. The DNA for the CDR3 is TGTGCCAGCAGAACTAGCGGGACTAAGTACGAGCAGTACTTC.

In its sample, this clone was seen many times. The genes are TRBV18 and TRBJ2-5, with a tentative D call TRBD2 (6 bases). Trimming removed 2 bases from V and 3 bases from J, with 13 bases in between. This CDR3 is built from 15 residues. Per the germline V gene, CDR1 is KGHSH and CDR2 is LQKENI. CDR3 amino acids: CASSPFSGGKETQYF. DNA of the CDR3: TGTGCCAGCTCACCATTCTCCGGCGGGAAAGAGACCCAGTACTTC.

The chain combines TRBV7-8 with TRBJ2-3; weak D call: TRBD2 (6 bases). Germline CDR1 SGHVS, CDR2 FQNEAQ. V was clipped by 8 bases and J by 1 base, with 13 bases between them. The CDR3 has 14 residues. The CDR3 loop reads CASGIGGGTDTQYF. The CDR3 bases are TGTGCCAGCGGTATAGGCGGGGGCACAGATACGCAGTATTTT.

The V and J genes are TRBV5-1 and TRBJ2-1, with 11 bases matching TRBD2. This CDR3 spans 14 amino acids. V was pared by 8 bases and J by 2 bases, with 3 bases of the junction left unmatched. Germline V CDR1 and CDR2: SGHRS, YFSETQ. The CDR3 DNA reads TGCGCCAGTTGTAGCGGGGGGGCCTACAATGAGCAGTTCTTC. This encodes CASCSGGAYNEQFF.

The chain recombines TRBV4-2 with TRBJ2-1; 12 bases are a match to TRBD2. The germline V gene has CDR1 LGHNA and CDR2 YNFKEQ. J was trimmed by 3 bases and V by 1 base; bases with no gene match: 4. CDR3 size: 17 residues. The CDR3 nucleotides read TGTGCCAGCAGCCAAGGGCCGGGACTAGCGGGCTACAATGAGCAGTTCTTC. It yields the protein CASSQGPGLAGYNEQFF.

This chain connects TRBV11-1 to TRBJ2-3; 9 bases agree with TRBD2. The junction had 11 bases not matched to a gene; V was cut back by 0 bases and J by 10 bases. CDR3 length: 16 amino acids. Germline V gene data show CDR1 as SGHAT and CDR2 as FQDESV (reference sequence). The CDR3 protein is CASSLARFSGSAPQYF. In DNA, the CDR3 is TGTGCCAGCAGCTTAGCTCGATTTAGCGGGAGTGCACCGCAGTATTTT.

The rearrangement joins TRBV11-2 to TRBJ1-1; D is unresolved. V lost 0 bases and J lost 4, with 9 bases in between. The length of the CDR3 is 14 residues. The V gene's germline CDR1 is SGHAT and CDR2 FQNNGV. The CDR3 nucleotides are TGTGCCAGCAGCTTAGATCTTATCGGCACTGAAGCTTTCTTT. Its translation is CASSLDLIGTEAFF.

The V and J genes are TRBV7-9 and TRBJ2-5, with D maybe TRBD2 (5 bases). With 5 bases removed from V and 4 bases from J, the gap between germline ends came to 17 bases. The CDR3 length is 15 residues. Per the germline V gene, CDR1 is SEHNR and CDR2 is FQNEAQ (reference sequence). The CDR3 sequence: CASSPPSGWVETQYF. The CDR3 bases are TGTGCCAGCAGCCCTCCCTCGGGGTGGGTAGAGACCCAGTACTTC. Looking up the rest from reference TRBV7-9 and TRBJ2-5 gives the full variable domain: DTGVSQNPRHKITKRGQNVTFRCDPISEHNRLYWYRQTLGQGPEFLTYFQNEAQLEKSRLLSDRFSAERPKGSFSTLEIQRTEQGDSAMYLCASSPPSGWVETQYFGPGTRLLVL.

The chain couples TRBV30 to TRBJ2-4; unclear D gene. The V end lost 2 bases, the J end lost 5 bases, and 4 bases lay between the germline ends. Germline CDR1 is GTSNPN and CDR2 is SVGIG (reference sequence). This CDR3 spans 11 amino acids. CDR3 in amino acids: CAWSIQNIQYF. The DNA of the CDR3 is TGTGCCTGGAGTATCCAAAACATTCAGTACTTC.

The chain joins TRBV4-1 to TRBJ2-3, with D uncertain. V was clipped by 0 bases and J by 2 bases, with 6 bases between them. The CDR3 extends over 14 amino acids. CDR1 and CDR2 (germline): MGHRA, YSYEKL. In DNA form, the CDR3 reads TGCGCCAGCAGCCAAGACCCCGCCACAGATACGCAGTATTTT. Translated: CASSQDPATDTQYF.

The rearrangement links TRBV2 to TRBJ2-5; 9 positions match TRBD1. The length of the CDR3 is 13 residues. Germline CDR1 reads SNHLY; CDR2 reads FYNNEI. The V segment lost 7 bases and the J segment 3 bases; nucleotides outside the gene matches: 3. CDR3 nucleotide sequence: TGTGCCAGCACTGGGACAGGGAAAGAGACCCAGTACTTC. This encodes CASTGTGKETQYF.

V is TRBV5-5 and J is TRBJ2-1; weak D call: TRBD1 (5 bases). The V and J ends lost 3 bases and 0 bases respectively, with 13 bases between them. In germline, CDR1 is SGHKS, CDR2 YYEKEE (reference sequence). This CDR3 comprises 16 residues. CDR3 DNA: TGTGCCAGCAGCTATGGAACAGGCCTCTCCTACAATGAGCAGTTCTTC. This gives the protein CASSYGTGLSYNEQFF.

This chain uses TRBV6-2 or TRBV6-3 with TRBJ2-6; perhaps TRBD2 as D (6 bases). With 4 bases removed from V and 2 bases from J, the gap between germline ends came to 21 bases. This CDR3 is 19 amino acids long. The germline V gene has CDR1 MNHEY and CDR2 SVGEGT. The CDR3 coding sequence is TGTGCCAGCAGTTCTACCGGGACTCAGTTTCCGGCTGGGGCCAACGTCCTGACTTTC. This sequence encodes CASSSTGTQFPAGANVLTF.

The V gene is TRBV9, the J gene TRBJ2-3, with 11 positions matching TRBD2. The germline V gene encodes CDR1 SGDLS and CDR2 YYNGEE. The CDR3 runs to 15 residues. The V segment lost 0 bases and the J segment 3 bases; nucleotides outside the gene matches: 0. The CDR3 coding sequence is TGTGCCAGCAGCGTAGGGACTAGCGGGACAGATACGCAGTATTTT. Translation: CASSVGTSGTDTQYF.

The chain recombines TRBV7-2 with TRBJ2-7, with 8 positions matching TRBD1. Germline V lookup: CDR1 SGHTA, CDR2 FQGNSA. J lost 3 bases, V lost 1 base, and 8 bases had no gene match. The CDR3 is made up of 16 amino acids. The CDR3 DNA is TGTGCCAGCAGCTTAGTGGCCACAGGGGGTTTCTACGAGCAGTACTTC. It codes for CASSLVATGGFYEQYF.

The chain uses TRBV19 and TRBJ1-6, with D perhaps matching TRBD1 (6 bases). The CDR3 totals 16 residues. The V end was cut by 3 bases, the J end by 9 bases, with 18 bases between. Germline CDR1 LNHDA, CDR2 SQIVND (reference sequence). This CDR3 is CASSIRQEVDGSPLHF. For the CDR3, the DNA is TGTGCCAGTAGTATCAGACAGGAGGTGGACGGTTCACCCCTCCACTTT.

V and J are TRBV7-8 and TRBJ2-7, with 9 bases that match TRBD1. The ends lost 5 bases at V and 6 bases at J; junction bases unmatched: 14. The CDR3 runs 16 residues. Germline-derived CDR1 and CDR2 are SGHVS and FQNEAQ. The CDR3 reads CASSRGSGTGILEQYF. CDR3 DNA: TGTGCCAGCAGCCGGGGCTCAGGGACAGGGATACTCGAGCAGTACTTC.